This T cell receptor (beta chain) was found in a study of control samples from healthy donors and cancer patients. Sequencing used immunoSEQ multiplex PCR; TCRdb keeps in-frame clones, though not all of them. Of 100,000 to 150,000 clones listed, more than 70% are singletons. V trimming: 5 bases; J trimming: 2 bases; junction bases outside the gene matches: 5. CDR3 length equals 15 residues. Germline CDR1 and CDR2: SSHAT and FNYEAQ (reference sequence). J is TRBJ2-3 and V is TRBV7-7; 9 bases map to TRBD2. This receptor was identified in a man in his sixties in good health. The sample comprised blood. The CDR3 reads CASSQGLANTDTQYF. The CDR3 DNA reads as TGTGCCAGCAGCCAAGGACTAGCGAACACAGATACGCAGTATTTT. Full variable domain (rest looked up from reference TRBV7-7 and TRBJ2-3): GAGVSQSPRYKVTKRGQDVTLRCDPISSHATLYWYQQALGQGPEFLTYFNYEAQPDKSGLPSDRFSAERPEGSISTLTIQRTEQRDSAMYRCASSQGLANTDTQYFGPGTRLTVL.